Described below is a single T cell receptor (beta chain) sequence and its context. Antigen unknown. Reverse transcribing all isolated RNA meant expressed TCRB transcripts were sequenced. Profiling relied on immunoSEQ multiplex PCR, and the TCRdb table lists in-frame clones only, not all of them. The data contain approximately 160,000 clones, 63% of them singletons. These data come from a study of beta chain features in type 1 diabetes. Broader study findings: A moderate, significant TCRB CDR3 shortening appeared in type 1 diabetes across four CD4+ subsets.

Germline V CDR1 and CDR2: SGHNT, YENEEA. CDR3 length equals 15 residues. V was pared by 4 bases and J by 2 bases, with 9 bases between. This TCR was sampled from a man aged 25-45 years with type 1 diabetes. The chain carries TRBV11-3 and TRBJ2-6; no definite D call. The sequenced material came from naive CD4+ T cells from blood. The CDR3 nucleotides are TGTGCCAGCAGCTCTGGTGGGGCTGGGGCCAACGTCCTGACTTTC. Protein product: CASSSGGAGANVLTF.